These T cell receptor beta chains were read from a single sample in a study of shared clonotypes between healthy human individuals. Method: immunoSEQ multiplex PCR; TCRdb's copy keeps in-frame clones and lacks some. The sample yields some 2.4 million clones, 80% to 95% seen once. The specimen sequenced was naive CD4+ T cells from PBMCs. The source of these receptors is a man aged 18-30 years in good health. Some clones in this sample may be carry-over from other donors' samples. The CDR3 runs from the conserved cysteine through the conserved F or W. Fields, in order: D gene, J gene, clone size, V gene, CDR3 protein, CDR3 DNA. The D gene is left open where the match is weak. A clone size is listed for some rows: how often the clone was seen (once, few, many), or a class if it is expanded.

d_call: TRBD1
j_call: TRBJ2-3
clone_size: NA
v_call: TRBV5-4
cdr3_aa: CASSLVRPGQGASDTQYF
cdr3_nt: TGTGCCAGCAGCTTGGTTAGACCGGGACAGGGGGCTTCAGATACGCAGTATTTT

d_call: NA
j_call: TRBJ2-2
clone_size: NA
v_call: TRBV30
cdr3_aa: CAWTVNTGELFF
cdr3_nt: TGTGCCTGGACAGTCAACACCGGGGAGCTGTTTTTT

d_call: NA
j_call: TRBJ2-6
clone_size: NA
v_call: TRBV19
cdr3_aa: CASSRGASGANVLTF
cdr3_nt: TGTGCCAGTAGTCGGGGGGCCTCTGGGGCCAACGTCCTGACTTTC

d_call: NA
j_call: TRBJ2-3
clone_size: NA
v_call: TRBV29-1
cdr3_aa: CSEKTGTDTQYF
cdr3_nt: TGCAGCGAAAAAACTGGAACAGATACGCAGTATTTT

d_call: TRBD1
j_call: TRBJ1-6
clone_size: NA
v_call: TRBV11-2
cdr3_aa: CASSLGGTGGYSPLHF
cdr3_nt: TGTGCCAGCAGCTTAGGAGGGACAGGGGGGTATTCACCCCTCCACTTT

d_call: TRBD2
j_call: TRBJ2-2
clone_size: NA
v_call: TRBV29-1
cdr3_aa: CSVLTSGRADTGELFF
cdr3_nt: TGCAGCGTTTTGACTAGCGGGAGGGCCGACACCGGGGAGCTGTTTTTT

d_call: NA
j_call: TRBJ2-7
clone_size: NA
v_call: TRBV7-8
cdr3_aa: CASSSTRAYEQYF
cdr3_nt: TGTGCCAGCAGCTCAACAAGGGCCTACGAGCAGTACTTC

d_call: TRBD1
j_call: TRBJ2-1
clone_size: once
v_call: TRBV9
cdr3_aa: CASSRGQGPYNEQFF
cdr3_nt: TGTGCCAGCAGCAGAGGACAGGGCCCCTACAATGAGCAGTTCTTC

d_call: TRBD1
j_call: TRBJ2-2
clone_size: NA
v_call: TRBV6-1
cdr3_aa: CASRAGTGGSGELFF
cdr3_nt: TGTGCCAGCAGGGCCGGGACAGGGGGCTCCGGGGAGCTGTTTTTT

d_call: TRBD2
j_call: TRBJ2-1
clone_size: NA
v_call: TRBV7-2
cdr3_aa: CASSLVAGGSYNEQFF
cdr3_nt: TGTGCCAGCAGCTTAGTCGCGGGAGGGTCCTACAATGAGCAGTTCTTC

d_call: NA
j_call: TRBJ1-4
clone_size: NA
v_call: TRBV4-1
cdr3_aa: CASNPADGNEKLFF
cdr3_nt: TGCGCCAGCAACCCAGCGGATGGAAATGAAAAACTGTTTTTT

d_call: NA
j_call: TRBJ2-1
clone_size: NA
v_call: TRBV10-1
cdr3_aa: CASSDVSFLFF
cdr3_nt: TGCGCCAGCAGTGATGTTAGTTTCCTGTTCTTC

d_call: NA
j_call: TRBJ1-1
clone_size: NA
v_call: TRBV28
cdr3_aa: CASSLPGILGTEAFF
cdr3_nt: TGTGCCAGCAGTCTTCCAGGGATCCTAGGTACTGAAGCTTTCTTT

d_call: TRBD1
j_call: TRBJ2-7
clone_size: NA
v_call: TRBV9
cdr3_aa: CASSQTGTGKDEQYF
cdr3_nt: TGTGCCAGCAGCCAAACCGGGACAGGGAAGGACGAGCAGTACTTC

d_call: NA
j_call: TRBJ1-2
clone_size: NA
v_call: TRBV28
cdr3_aa: CASSFRALTYGYTF
cdr3_nt: TGTGCCAGCAGTTTTCGGGCCTTAACCTATGGCTACACCTTC

d_call: NA
j_call: TRBJ1-4
clone_size: NA
v_call: TRBV2
cdr3_aa: CASILESGEEKLFF
cdr3_nt: TGTGCCAGCATCCTGGAGTCAGGGGAGGAAAAACTGTTTTTT

d_call: NA
j_call: TRBJ2-7
clone_size: once
v_call: TRBV5-1
cdr3_aa: CASSALGTGYEQYF
cdr3_nt: TGCGCCAGCAGCGCGCTCGGGACGGGATACGAGCAGTACTTC

d_call: NA
j_call: TRBJ2-1
clone_size: NA
v_call: TRBV18
cdr3_aa: CASSPAGPTAVSSYNEQFF
cdr3_nt: TGTGCCAGCTCACCAGCGGGTCCAACCGCTGTTAGCTCCTACAATGAGCAGTTCTTC

d_call: TRBD1
j_call: TRBJ2-4
clone_size: once
v_call: TRBV7-9
cdr3_aa: CASSLPRGTGENIQYF
cdr3_nt: TGTGCCAGCAGCTTACCCCGCGGAACAGGGGAAAACATTCAGTACTTC

d_call: TRBD1
j_call: TRBJ2-7
clone_size: NA
v_call: TRBV4-1
cdr3_aa: CASSQILTGAYEQYF
cdr3_nt: TGCGCCAGCAGCCAAATCCTGACAGGGGCCTACGAGCAGTACTTC

d_call: NA
j_call: TRBJ1-4
clone_size: NA
v_call: TRBV18
cdr3_aa: CASSPIRGANEKLFF
cdr3_nt: TGTGCCAGCTCACCAATTAGGGGTGCTAATGAAAAACTGTTTTTT

d_call: TRBD2
j_call: TRBJ2-3
clone_size: NA
v_call: TRBV28
cdr3_aa: CASSLWRLAELSSTDTQYF
cdr3_nt: TGTGCCAGCAGTTTATGGCGGCTAGCGGAACTCTCGAGCACAGATACGCAGTATTTT

d_call: TRBD1
j_call: TRBJ1-4
clone_size: NA
v_call: TRBV4-2
cdr3_aa: CASSQGGHSQGAPSEKLFF
cdr3_nt: TGTGCCAGCAGCCAAGGGGGACACTCACAGGGGGCGCCCAGTGAAAAACTGTTTTTT

d_call: NA
j_call: TRBJ1-2
clone_size: once
v_call: TRBV6-4
cdr3_aa: CAIIVRVHGYTF
cdr3_nt: TGTGCCATCATTGTCCGGGTCCATGGCTACACCTTC

d_call: NA
j_call: TRBJ2-2
clone_size: once
v_call: TRBV27
cdr3_aa: CASSLWGANTGELFF
cdr3_nt: TGTGCCAGCAGTTTGTGGGGGGCGAACACCGGGGAGCTGTTTTTT

d_call: NA
j_call: TRBJ1-1
clone_size: NA
v_call: TRBV27
cdr3_aa: CASSLRGTEAFF
cdr3_nt: TGTGCCAGCAGCTTACGTGGGACTGAAGCTTTCTTT

d_call: TRBD1
j_call: TRBJ2-1
clone_size: once
v_call: TRBV6-1
cdr3_aa: CASSVGQGQGYNEQFF
cdr3_nt: TGTGCCAGCAGTGTGGGGCAGGGACAGGGTTACAATGAGCAGTTCTTC

d_call: NA
j_call: TRBJ2-3
clone_size: NA
v_call: TRBV19
cdr3_aa: CASSRRRTDTQYF
cdr3_nt: TGTGCCAGTAGTCGGCGACGCACAGATACGCAGTATTTT

d_call: TRBD1
j_call: TRBJ1-1
clone_size: NA
v_call: TRBV2
cdr3_aa: CASSAYRGGDTEAFF
cdr3_nt: TGTGCCAGCAGTGCATACAGGGGTGGGGACACTGAAGCTTTCTTT

d_call: NA
j_call: TRBJ2-3
clone_size: once
v_call: TRBV5-1
cdr3_aa: CASSSVPGPGGILDTQYF
cdr3_nt: TGCGCCAGCAGCTCCGTGCCGGGCCCAGGGGGGATCCTGGATACGCAGTATTTT

d_call: NA
j_call: TRBJ2-7
clone_size: once
v_call: TRBV6-5
cdr3_aa: CASSRAGAVSYEQYF
cdr3_nt: TGTGCCAGCAGTAGGGCGGGGGCGGTTAGCTACGAGCAGTACTTC